The rows below give T cell receptor beta chains drawn from one sample of a study of shared clonotypes between healthy human individuals. Only in-frame clones appear in the TCRdb table, and some are missing; sequencing was by immunoSEQ multiplex PCR. This sample yields millions of clones, of which just over 90% are seen a single time; about 1.5% belongs to the top ten. The sequencing sample was made of naive CD8+ T cells from PBMCs. These receptors were obtained from a man in his late teens or twenties in good health. Some clones in this sample may be carry-over from other donors' samples. Both conserved end residues are part of each CDR3. A D gene is named only where the DNA matches it firmly. Rows may omit the clone size; those that give it use once, few, many or a size class.

>NA|NA|TRBJ2-7|TRBV10-3
TGTGCCATTGGAGTGGGACTTGGGAAGGCCTACGAGCAGTACTTC
CAIGVGLGKAYEQYF
>NA|NA|TRBJ2-7|TRBV27
TGTGCCAGCAGTTTGCTCTCTAGCATCTACGAGCAGTACTTC
CASSLLSSIYEQYF
>NA|TRBD1|TRBJ1-2|TRBV19
TGTGCCAGTAGCTTCTTACCAGGACAGGATCGGGGCTACACCTTC
CASSFLPGQDRGYTF
>NA|TRBD1|TRBJ2-7|TRBV30
TGTGCCTGGAGTAGGGACAGGGAAATCTACGAGCAGTACTTC
CAWSRDREIYEQYF
>NA|NA|TRBJ1-2|TRBV4-1
TGCGCCAGCAGCCAAGATACCTCTGCCCCCCTAACTATCTATGGCTACACCTTC
CASSQDTSAPLTIYGYTF
>NA|NA|TRBJ2-3|TRBV9
TGTGCCAGCAGCGTAGAGGGAGCCACAGATACGCAGTATTTT
CASSVEGATDTQYF
>NA|TRBD1|TRBJ1-2|TRBV6-5
TGTGCCAGCAGTTACCTGAAAGAGGGGACAGACTATGGCTACACCTTC
CASSYLKEGTDYGYTF
>NA|NA|TRBJ2-3|TRBV11-2
TGTGCCAGCAGCAAAGTTAGCACAGATACGCAGTATTTT
CASSKVSTDTQYF
>NA|TRBD1|TRBJ1-5|TRBV27
TGTGCCAGCAGTTTAGGACGGACAGGTCAGGTGCCCCAGCATTTT
CASSLGRTGQVPQHF
>once|NA|TRBJ1-2|TRBV6-5
TGTGCCAGCAGCCCGACGGGGGGGGGTTCTGGCTACACCTTC
CASSPTGGGSGYTF
>NA|NA|TRBJ1-2|TRBV9
TGTGCCAGCAGCCCCTCTCCACGGCTTCCACCATTATCGGCCTTC
CASSPSPRLPPLSAF
>NA|NA|TRBJ2-7|TRBV11-2
TGTGCCAGCAGCCCGGGACCTCAAAACGAGCAGTACTTC
CASSPGPQNEQYF
>NA|TRBD2|TRBJ2-1|TRBV9
TGTGCCAGCAGCGATCGGGTAGTGACTAGCGGGATCTATGAGCAGTTCTTC
CASSDRVVTSGIYEQFF
>NA|TRBD1|TRBJ2-5|TRBV2
TGTGCCAGCAGCGGAACAGGGGTTTGGGAGACCCAGTACTTC
CASSGTGVWETQYF
>NA|TRBD1|TRBJ2-7|TRBV2
TGTGCCAGCAGATACGGGACAGGGCCCTACGAGCAGTACTTC
CASRYGTGPYEQYF
>NA|NA|TRBJ2-1|TRBV29-1
TGCAGCGTTGTTCGGGTCATTTCGGCCTACAATGAGCAGTTCTTC
CSVVRVISAYNEQFF
>NA|NA|TRBJ1-1|TRBV11-2
TGTGCCAGCAGCTTATTTGGGATACCTGAAGCTTTCTTT
CASSLFGIPEAFF
>NA|NA|TRBJ1-5|TRBV20-1
TGCAGTGGGACGCCCGGAGGGCCCCAGCATTTT
CSGTPGGPQHF
>NA|NA|TRBJ2-7|TRBV27
TGTGCCAGCGCCTCAGGAGGGGGTTCCTACGAGCAGTACTTC
CASASGGGSYEQYF
>NA|NA|TRBJ2-3|TRBV15
TGTGCCACCAGCAGAGAGGAATTGGGAGATACGCAGTATTTT
CATSREELGDTQYF
>NA|TRBD1|TRBJ2-1|TRBV28
TGTGCCAGCAGTTCCCACAGGGGAACCTACAATGAGCAGTTCTTC
CASSSHRGTYNEQFF
>NA|NA|TRBJ2-2|TRBV5-6
TGTGCCAGCAGCTTGGTTATTACGGGGTACACCGGGGAGCTGTTTTTT
CASSLVITGYTGELFF
>NA|TRBD1|TRBJ2-2|TRBV6-5
TGTGCCACCGGACCGGGACAGGGATCCGGGGAGCTGTTTTTT
CATGPGQGSGELFF
>NA|NA|TRBJ1-2|TRBV6-5
TGTGCCAGCACCTCGGACTGGATGTATGGCTACACCTTC
CASTSDWMYGYTF
>NA|NA|TRBJ2-7|TRBV29-1
TGCAGCGTCCGAAGGGGAGGCGAGCAGTACTTC
CSVRRGGEQYF
>NA|TRBD2|TRBJ2-7|TRBV10-3
TGTGCCATCAGTGGGGCGGGGGGCGAAGCGTACGAGCAGTACTTC
CAISGAGGEAYEQYF
>NA|TRBD2|TRBJ2-1|TRBV7-8
TGTGCCAGCAGCCTGCTAAGGGGACTAGCGGGAGGGACGAAGAATGAGCAGTTCTTC
CASSLLRGLAGGTKNEQFF
>NA|NA|TRBJ2-7|TRBV29-1
TGCAGCGTTGCCGGGATGGGAATCTACGAGCAGTACTTC
CSVAGMGIYEQYF
>NA|NA|TRBJ1-6|TRBV27
TGTGCCAGCAGTTTTCAGGCTTCACCCCTCCACTTT
CASSFQASPLHF
>once|NA|TRBJ2-1|TRBV29-1
TGCAGCGTTGTGCGGGGAGGCTACAATGAGCAGTTCTTC
CSVVRGGYNEQFF
>NA|NA|TRBJ2-7|TRBV28
TGTGCCAGCAGTGGGGAGGTCCACGAGCAGTACTTC
CASSGEVHEQYF
>once|TRBD1|TRBJ2-7|TRBV19
TGTGCCAGTAGTATGAGGGGCAGGGGGTACGAGCAGTACTTC
CASSMRGRGYEQYF
>NA|TRBD2|TRBJ2-2|TRBV7-2
TGTGCCAGCAGCCCCGGTAGGCTAGCGGAGAACACCGGGGAGCTGTTTTTT
CASSPGRLAENTGELFF
>NA|TRBD2|TRBJ2-3|TRBV27
TGTGCCAGCAGTCTGCGACTAGCGGGAGACACAGATACGCAGTATTTT
CASSLRLAGDTDTQYF
>NA|TRBD1|TRBJ2-7|TRBV7-9
TGTGCCAGCAGCGAGATAGGGGGACAGGGTTCCTACGAGCAGTACTTC
CASSEIGGQGSYEQYF
>NA|NA|TRBJ2-3|TRBV28
TGTGCCAGCAGTTATGGGGGCCCAGATACGCAGTATTTT
CASSYGGPDTQYF
>once|NA|TRBJ1-4|TRBV28
TGTGCCAGCAGTCCCACGATTATAGCTGAAAAACTGTTTTTT
CASSPTIIAEKLFF
>few|NA|TRBJ2-7|TRBV7-9
TGTGCCAGCAGCTTCGGGGGCGAGCAGTACTTC
CASSFGGEQYF
>NA|NA|TRBJ1-1|TRBV4-3
TGCGCCAGCAGCCAAGGATATCTTGGGGGGACGGCGAACACTGAAGCTTTCTTT
CASSQGYLGGTANTEAFF
>NA|NA|TRBJ2-7|TRBV5-8
TGTGCCAGCAGCTTTGGGACGGTTGAGGAGCAGTACTTC
CASSFGTVEEQYF
>NA|TRBD2|TRBJ2-5|TRBV2
TGTGCCAGCAGGGGGAATTCGGGACTAGCGGGATCCCGGAGGGAGACCCAGTACTTC
CASRGNSGLAGSRRETQYF